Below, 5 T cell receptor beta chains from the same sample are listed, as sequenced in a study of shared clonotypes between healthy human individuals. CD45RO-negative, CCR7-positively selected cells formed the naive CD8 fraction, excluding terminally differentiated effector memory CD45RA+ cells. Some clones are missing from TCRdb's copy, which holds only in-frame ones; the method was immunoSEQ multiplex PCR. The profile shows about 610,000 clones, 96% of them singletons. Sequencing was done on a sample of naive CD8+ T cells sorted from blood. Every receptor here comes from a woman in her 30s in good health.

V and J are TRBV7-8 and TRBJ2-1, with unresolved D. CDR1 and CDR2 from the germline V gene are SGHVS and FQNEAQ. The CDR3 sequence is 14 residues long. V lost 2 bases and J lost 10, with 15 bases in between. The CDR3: CASSLFQFYGEQFF. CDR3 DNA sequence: TGTGCCAGCAGCTTATTTCAGTTTTACGGGGAGCAGTTCTTC. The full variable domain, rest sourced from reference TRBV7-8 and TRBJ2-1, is GAGVSQSPRYKVAKRGQDVALRCDPISGHVSLFWYQQALGQGPEFLTYFQNEAQLDKSGLPSDRFFAERPEGSVSTLKIQRTQQEDSAVYLCASSLFQFYGEQFFGPGTRLTVL.

DNA of the CDR3: TGTGCCAGCGGGACTAGCGGAGCATACGAGCAGTACTTC. Translating gives CASGTSGAYEQYF. The chain recombines TRBV27 with TRBJ2-7; TRBD2 matches at 11 bases. The junction had 4 bases not matched to a gene; V was cut back by 8 bases and J by 4 bases. Germline V gene data show CDR1 as MNHEY and CDR2 as SMNVEV (reference sequence). The CDR3 extends over 13 amino acids.

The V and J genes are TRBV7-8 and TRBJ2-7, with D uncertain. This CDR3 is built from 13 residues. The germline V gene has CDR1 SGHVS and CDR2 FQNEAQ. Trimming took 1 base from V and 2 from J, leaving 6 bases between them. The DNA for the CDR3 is TGTGCCAGCAGCTTAGGATCCACCTACGAGCAGTACTTC. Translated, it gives CASSLGSTYEQYF.

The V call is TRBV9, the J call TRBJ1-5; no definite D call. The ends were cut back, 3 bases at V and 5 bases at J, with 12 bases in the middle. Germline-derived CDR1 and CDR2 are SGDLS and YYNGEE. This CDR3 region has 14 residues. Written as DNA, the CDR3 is TGTGCCAGCAGCGCCGGACGGAGGCATCAGCCCCAGCATTTT. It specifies CASSAGRRHQPQHF.

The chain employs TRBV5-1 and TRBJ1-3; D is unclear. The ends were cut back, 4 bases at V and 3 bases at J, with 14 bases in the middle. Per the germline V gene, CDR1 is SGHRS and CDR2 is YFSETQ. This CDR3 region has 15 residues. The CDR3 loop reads CASSADSFIGNTIYF. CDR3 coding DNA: TGCGCCAGCAGCGCGGACTCCTTCATTGGAAACACCATATATTTT. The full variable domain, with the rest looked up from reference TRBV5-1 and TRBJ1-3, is KAGVTQTPRYLIKTRGQQVTLSCSPISGHRSVSWYQQTPGQGLQFLFEYFSETQRNKGNFPGRFSGRQFSNSRSEMNVSTLELGDSALYLCASSADSFIGNTIYFGEGSWLTVV.